This T cell receptor (beta chain) was profiled in a study of cytomegalovirus exposure and HLA in healthy donors listed by TCRdb under 2017. Describing the broader study: An earlier analysis of 587 of the donors reported about 280 Gb of sequence data and roughly 120 million unique TCR beta sequences obtained from roughly 180 million T cells. Rather than using new phenotypic data, the later analysis identified candidate immune exposures from TCR beta sequences and from how often those sequences occurred across donors. All discovery cohort repertoires had been generated on a single sequencing platform. To decide whether each TCR beta V gene segment behaved as functional or pseudogenic, an earlier analysis of approximately 620 of the donors relied on high-throughput TCR beta sequencing. Across approximately 420 genotyped donors of the cohort, an average of roughly 230,000 unique TCR beta nucleotide sequences per donor were sequenced, and roughly 20% of those sequences were non-productive. Four or five DR-DQ haplotypes were handled as single units for association and clustering, since linkage in the cohort was strong. An early release that covered some 640 HLA-typed donors contained approximately 300 gigabases of sequencing data and 65 million to 100 million unique TCR sequences. Donor age, sex, ethnicity and CMV serostatus were compiled alongside the repertoire data. HLA typing covered class I and class II loci at four-digit resolution. The number of donors typed differed by locus, with roughly 620-630 for A, B, C, DRB1 and DQB1, 522 for DQA1, about 610 for DPA1, and around 460 for DPB1. The study combined high-throughput TCR immunosequencing, statistical association of individual TCRs with disease status, and machine learning to predict cytomegalovirus infection status. In addition to the first cohort of 650 to 750 subjects, a separate validation cohort of 120 different subjects was used. The study used immunosequencing to profile the T cell repertoires of approximately 690 subjects and linked those repertoires to cytomegalovirus serostatus. A later genetic analysis used genome-wide SNP genotypes for about 65% of the roughly 700 donors, treating that subset as a discovery cohort. A later analysis re-examined previously published TCR beta repertoires from 600 to 700 donors and added high-resolution HLA genotyping to investigate patterns of TCR occurrence. Among the roughly 390 genotyped donors, approximately 76% belonged to the genetic ancestry cluster associated with self-reported Caucasian donors. The study aimed to test whether signatures of past pathogen exposure could be identified by cataloging public T cell receptors.

Broader findings and caveats from the paper: Assigning TCR associations to individual alleles was difficult when HLA alleles, especially DR and DQ, strongly co-occurred. Several of the top co-occurrence clusters appeared to be linked to parvovirus B19, influenza, CMV and Epstein-Barr virus, according to a later analysis. In vitro tests confirmed that a few of the cytomegalovirus-associated TCR beta chains recognize cytomegalovirus antigens. A later analysis found that most CMV-associated TCR beta chains appeared HLA-restricted, with HLA associations seemingly driven largely by CMV exposure. The authors suggested that the approach could potentially be generalized to other disease states and immunological phenotypes. The study listed 150 to 200 TCR beta chains as associated with cytomegalovirus. Because HLA typing was missing for some donors at each locus, association tests included only the typed subset. For the cohort, immune exposure information was limited to CMV serostatus. The cohort was sequenced for TCR beta chains only, and without alpha or paired-chain data the features that could be detected were limited. In both the original and validation cohorts, the classifier was reported to diagnose cytomegalovirus status with high specificity and sensitivity. The presence/absence analyses assumed that sequencing depth was roughly uniform across donors, and that assumption may not be true. Compared with equally common non-associated chains, HLA-associated TCR beta chains in a later analysis were more clonally expanded and had lower generation probabilities. In a later analysis, TCR association rates were found to vary across HLA loci, with the most associated TCRs seen for DRB1 alleles and the fewest for HLA-C alleles. Compared with the 666-donor mean, donors in an Asian-associated ancestry cluster had fewer N-insertions in productive TCRs, according to a later genetic analysis. In a later genetic analysis, a missense DCLRE1C variant was associated with V-gene and J-gene trimming of TCR beta chains, and the association was replicated in an independent cohort. The earlier analysis of nearly 600 of the donors excluded some 15 rarely observed V segments, including chromosome 9 orphons, because counts were too low. Linkage disequilibrium might explain the correlated functional status among segregating V segments, but an unknown experimental factor could not be ruled out. In an earlier analysis of approximately 590 of the donors, most TCR beta V segments appeared in productive rearrangements about 87% or about 30% of the time, broadly matching IMGT annotations. The sequencing pipeline was judged likely to have produced a cluster of highly shared sequence variants as a technical artifact. A further reported finding was that TCR beta sequences accurately predicted the HLA-A and HLA-B alleles for most subjects in the first cohort. Most TCR sequences were observed very rarely across donors, whereas some public TCRs were present in many individuals. A later analysis associated roughly 17,000 TCR beta sequences with specific HLA alleles at a false discovery rate of 0.05.

Libraries were constructed by the immunoSEQ multiplex PCR assay. For the multiplex PCR, a mixture combining 60 forward primers for TCR Vbeta segments and 13 reverse primers for TCR Jbeta segments was used. The CDR3 region of rearranged TCR beta genes was amplified from genomic DNA by a multiplex PCR assay. The Illumina HiSeq System was used to sequence the amplified TCR beta libraries as 87-base-pair reads. The paper's data handling went like this. Across the roughly 700 repertoires, a later analysis counted roughly 77 million unique TCR beta chains, 9.5 million to 13 million of which were shared by at least two donors. Raw reads were error-corrected and collapsed into unique sequences with a nearest-neighbor algorithm that merged closely related sequences to remove PCR and sequencing errors. CDR3 sequences were aligned to IMGT reference sequences to assign V, D and J gene segments. Each retained sequence needed at least a six-nucleotide match to both a V gene segment and a J gene segment. Rearrangements were called productive when the CDR3 lacked stop codons and stayed in frame with V and J; all others were non-productive. Following IMGT convention, CDR3 was defined as the stretch from the second conserved V-encoded cysteine to the conserved J-encoded phenylalanine. The earlier analysis of some 540 of the donors excluded any sequence lacking an unambiguous match to a single V gene segment. In an earlier analysis of approximately 500 of the donors, a V segment was called functional when productive rearrangements were above 56.7%, and segregating when the standard deviation between donors exceeded 5%. A statistical classification framework was developed to diagnose cytomegalovirus status using the catalog of TCR beta chain sequences. V and J gene assignment, in a later analysis, came from comparing TCR nucleotide sequences with IMGT/GENE-DB human TR gene sequences. In a later analysis, CDR3 sequences and most-parsimonious VDJ recombination scenarios were assigned using the TCRdist pipeline. In a later analysis, each TCR beta chain was defined by its CDR3 amino acid sequence together with its V-gene family, and reads without a unique V-gene family were excluded. A later analysis removed 592 highly shared, low-generation-probability nucleotide sequences to deal with suspected cross-contamination and a sequencing artifact. In a later analysis, a clonal expansion index was calculated for each public chain from normalized within-repertoire ranks of inferred template counts. Generation probabilities in a later analysis came from a VDJ recombination model fitted to out-of-frame rearrangements, and those results were checked against IGoR. A later analysis scored TCR-TCR, TCR-HLA and TCR-CMV co-occurrence with hypergeometric tests, applying a repertoire-size bias correction to TCR pairs. To estimate false discovery rates, a later analysis permuted the HLA or CMV assignments 20 times. In a later analysis, co-occurring TCRs were grouped with DBSCAN, and TCRdist sequence similarity was added when clustering was performed within HLA-allele-positive subsets. Repertoires with fewer than 30,000 or more than 120,000 public chains were left out of co-occurrence clustering, as were five repertoires with anomalous nucleotide sharing. In TCRdb, the immuneACCESS table is reduced to in-frame sequences with V and J assigned. These tables do not hold every clone; where another copy was compared, an unresolved V gene accounts for under half, and the others remain unexplained. V and J calls and clone size are given by that table; D and trimming were obtained from the DNA. Recorded for this sample are about 150,000 clones; around 80% of them occurred a single time. In total, the top ten clones hold approximately 13% of the sample.

In total, fewer than 750 healthy bone marrow donors made up the cohort. At the time of sampling, all cohort members were nominally healthy, though unrecorded immune exposures were likely present. The donor was CMV seropositive and belonged to the group of 250 to 300 seropositive cohort members. Every donor gave a peripheral blood sample, and the peripheral blood mononuclear cells from that sample were used for TCR beta sequencing. Genomic DNA was extracted from the blood cell samples with the Qiagen DNeasy Blood Extraction Kit. Comment on this clone: Its antigen is still unknown. Base qualities are not at hand, and no much larger clone is one base apart.

Sample: PBMCs. The clonotype was recovered from a man aged 40-49 years in good health and CMV-seropositive.

The base sequence is TGTGCCAGCAGCTTAGATACCCTAGCGGGCCGCTACAATGAGCAGTTCTTC. It is translated as CASSLDTLAGRYNEQFF. This chain is built from TRBV7-2 and TRBJ2-1, with TRBD2 matching 8 junction bases. For CDR1 and CDR2, the germline V gene lists SGHTA and FQGNSA. Its CDR3 holds 17 amino acids, cysteine through phenylalanine. CDR3 DNA only is kept here, 51 bases in frame from base 1. Clipping removes 1 base from V and 3 bases from J, with 8 as the unmatched junction base count.